A selection of T cell receptor beta chains follows, all from one sample in a study of brain T cells in children with intractable seizures. The method was immunoSEQ multiplex PCR; TCRdb's version includes in-frame clones alone and lacks a portion of them. The sample has approximately 330,000 clones, over 85% seen once. Sequencing was performed on peripheral blood, taken less than 6 months after surgery. The receptor source for this set is a boy in the first two years of life with tuberous sclerosis and intractable seizures. CDR3s include the opening cysteine and the closing phenylalanine or tryptophan. Fields, in order: J gene, D gene, clone size, V gene, CDR3 DNA, CDR3 protein. The D gene is left open where the match is weak. The size of a clone is reported for some rows only, either as once, few or many, or as a class for expanded clones.

TRBJ2-1 NA NA TRBV27 TGTGCCAGTTCTTCCTTCTCCCACTACAATGAGCAGTTCTTC CASSSFSHYNEQFF
TRBJ2-1 NA NA TRBV7-3 TGTGCCAGCAGCTTAGCGGGGTCCTACAATGAGCAGTTCTTC CASSLAGSYNEQFF
TRBJ1-4 TRBD1 NA TRBV4-1 TGCGCCAGCAGTCAGGGACAGGGGGTAACTAATGAAAAACTGTTTTTT CASSQGQGVTNEKLFF
TRBJ2-5 NA NA TRBV4-1 TGCGCCAGCAGCCAGACGACGGCCCGCCAAGAGACCCAGTACTTC CASSQTTARQETQYF
TRBJ1-4 TRBD1 NA TRBV29-1 TGCAGCGTTGAGTTACCGGGACAGGGATTTGAAAAACTGTTTTTT CSVELPGQGFEKLFF
TRBJ2-3 TRBD2 NA TRBV6-4 TGTGCCAGCAGTGACACTTTAATCGAAGCGGGGGTTGACCTCACAGATACGCAGTATTTT CASSDTLIEAGVDLTDTQYF
TRBJ2-3 TRBD2 NA TRBV7-2 TGTGCCAGCAGCTTAACGTTTCGGGGGGGCCGGACAGATACGCAGTATTTT CASSLTFRGGRTDTQYF
TRBJ2-3 NA NA TRBV5-6 TGTGCCAGCAGCTTCGATAGCAGACTTAAGGATACGCAGTATTTT CASSFDSRLKDTQYF
TRBJ2-1 TRBD2 NA TRBV6-1 TGTGCCAGCAGTGAGCTAGCGGGAGGGCCGGATGAGCAGTTCTTC CASSELAGGPDEQFF
TRBJ2-1 NA once TRBV14 TGTGCCAGCAGCCCCCGTATCCTACGCCGCAATGAGCAGTTCTTC CASSPRILRRNEQFF
TRBJ1-4 NA NA TRBV6-5 TGTGCCAGCAAGTTACAGTCACTTAATGAAAAACTGTTTTTT CASKLQSLNEKLFF
TRBJ2-1 NA NA TRBV19 TGTGCCAGTAGTAGAGAGAGGACTCTCTCAGAGCAGTTCTTC CASSRERTLSEQFF
TRBJ2-3 NA NA TRBV5-1 TGCGCCAGCCAACTCGGATCCGGGACTGGAAGCACAGATACGCAGTATTTT CASQLGSGTGSTDTQYF
TRBJ2-7 TRBD1 NA TRBV5-5 TGTGCCAGCAGCTCCACAACCGGGACAGGGGCCGCCTACGAGCAGTACTTC CASSSTTGTGAAYEQYF
TRBJ2-5 NA once TRBV11-2 TGTGCCAGCAGCCCCTCACGAGAGACCCAGTACTTC CASSPSRETQYF
TRBJ2-5 NA NA TRBV5-6 TGTGCCAGCAGCTTGTTCCAAGAGACCCAGTACTTC CASSLFQETQYF
TRBJ2-4 NA NA TRBV6-5 TGTGCCAGCAGTTACGCCAGGGGTGCCAAAAACATTCAGTACTTC CASSYARGAKNIQYF
TRBJ1-2 NA NA TRBV30 TGTGCCTGGGCCCCGGGGGAACCTCGGGACACCCTCAGGCCTAACTATGGCTACACCTTC CAWAPGEPRDTLRPNYGYTF
TRBJ1-5 NA NA TRBV28 TGTGCCAGCTCTCAGACAGATAGCAATCAGCCCCAGCATTTT CASSQTDSNQPQHF
TRBJ2-7 TRBD2 NA TRBV7-2 TGTGCCAGCAGCTCTCCCCGGGGGGGCATCAACGAGCAGTACTTC CASSSPRGGINEQYF
TRBJ1-2 NA NA TRBV9 TGTGCCAGCAGCGTAGATCCAGAACGCTATGGCTACACCTTC CASSVDPERYGYTF
TRBJ2-7 NA NA TRBV20-1 TGCAGTGCTAGGGGGGCCGAGCAGTACTTC CSARGAEQYF
TRBJ2-7 TRBD2 NA TRBV5-1 TGCGCCAGCAGCGCCTGGTCGACTAGCGCCTCCTACGAGCAGTACTTC CASSAWSTSASYEQYF
TRBJ2-6 NA NA TRBV9 TGTGCCAGCAGCGTCCAGGACAGTGGCTCTGGGGCCAACGTCCTGACTTTC CASSVQDSGSGANVLTF
TRBJ2-6 NA NA TRBV2 TGTGCCAGCAGTCAGAGCTCTGGGGCCAACGTCCTGACTTTC CASSQSSGANVLTF
TRBJ2-7 NA NA TRBV20-1 TGCAGTGCTAGAAGTCCAAACGAGCAGTACTTC CSARSPNEQYF
TRBJ2-5 NA NA TRBV7-2 TGTGCCAGCAGCTGGAAACAGAGACAAGAGACCCAGTACTTC CASSWKQRQETQYF